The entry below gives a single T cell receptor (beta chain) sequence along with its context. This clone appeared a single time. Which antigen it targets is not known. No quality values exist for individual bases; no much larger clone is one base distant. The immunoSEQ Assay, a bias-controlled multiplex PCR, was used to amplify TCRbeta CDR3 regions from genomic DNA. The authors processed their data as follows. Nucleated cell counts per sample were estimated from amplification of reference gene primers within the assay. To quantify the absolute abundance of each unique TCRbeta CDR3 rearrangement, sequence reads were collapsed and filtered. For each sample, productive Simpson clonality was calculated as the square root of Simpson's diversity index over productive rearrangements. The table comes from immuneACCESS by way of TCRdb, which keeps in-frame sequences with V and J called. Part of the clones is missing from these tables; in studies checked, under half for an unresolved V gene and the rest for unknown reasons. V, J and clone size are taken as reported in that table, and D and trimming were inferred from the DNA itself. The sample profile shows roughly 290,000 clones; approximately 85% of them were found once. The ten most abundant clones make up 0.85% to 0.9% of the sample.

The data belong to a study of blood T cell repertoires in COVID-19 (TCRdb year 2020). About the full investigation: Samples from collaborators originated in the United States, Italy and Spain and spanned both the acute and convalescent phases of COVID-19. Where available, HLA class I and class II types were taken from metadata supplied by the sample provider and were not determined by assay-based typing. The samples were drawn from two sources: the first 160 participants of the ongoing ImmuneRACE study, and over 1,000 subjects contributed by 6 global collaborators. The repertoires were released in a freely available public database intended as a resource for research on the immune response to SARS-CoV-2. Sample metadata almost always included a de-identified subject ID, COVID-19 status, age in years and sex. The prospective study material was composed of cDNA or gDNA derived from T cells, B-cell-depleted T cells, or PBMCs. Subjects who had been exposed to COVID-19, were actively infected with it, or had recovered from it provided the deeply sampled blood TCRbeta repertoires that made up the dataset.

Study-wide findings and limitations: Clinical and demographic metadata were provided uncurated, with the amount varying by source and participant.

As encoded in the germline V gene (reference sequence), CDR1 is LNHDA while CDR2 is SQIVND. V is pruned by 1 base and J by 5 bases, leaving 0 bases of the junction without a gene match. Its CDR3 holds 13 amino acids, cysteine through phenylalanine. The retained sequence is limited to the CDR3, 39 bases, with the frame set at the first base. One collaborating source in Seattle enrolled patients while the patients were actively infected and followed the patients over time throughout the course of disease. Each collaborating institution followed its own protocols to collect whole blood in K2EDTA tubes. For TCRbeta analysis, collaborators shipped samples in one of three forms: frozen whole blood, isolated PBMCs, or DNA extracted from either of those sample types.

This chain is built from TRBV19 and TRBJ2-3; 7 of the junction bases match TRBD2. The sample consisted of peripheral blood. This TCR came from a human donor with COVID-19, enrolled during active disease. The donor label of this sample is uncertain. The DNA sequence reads TGTGCCAGTAGTATAGGGGGGGGAGATACGCAGTATTTT. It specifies CASSIGGGDTQYF.